This T cell receptor beta chain was documented in a study of cytomegalovirus exposure and HLA in healthy donors. The PCR used 60 Vbeta and 13 Jbeta primers. The assay was immunoSEQ multiplex PCR, and TCRdb's table has in-frame clones only and misses some. This table holds about 190,000 clones, 81% found once. Though nominally healthy at sampling, donors likely had unrecorded immune exposures. Unmatched junction bases numbered 4, after V lost 0 bases and J lost 2 bases. Germline V gives CDR1 SGHRS, CDR2 YFSETQ. This CDR3 region has 16 residues. The TCR originated in a man aged 40-49 years in good health and CMV-seropositive. The chain links TRBV5-1 to TRBJ2-3; TRBD1 agrees at 9 bases. The sequenced sample was PBMCs. The CDR3 here is CASSLAGQGHTDTQYF. CDR3 sequence (DNA): TGCGCCAGCAGCTTGGCGGGACAGGGACACACAGATACGCAGTATTTT.